The 27 T cell receptor beta chains reported below all come from one sample, sequenced in a study of blood T cell repertoires in COVID-19. TCRdb's table, derived via immunoSEQ multiplex PCR, lists solely in-frame clones and lacks some. This sample has 300,000 to 400,000 clones; about 88% occur once, and the top ten carry less than 3.5%. Sequencing was performed on peripheral blood. Receptors originate from a human donor in a cohort sampled during active COVID-19.

This clone turned up a few times. This chain uses TRBV5-4 with TRBJ2-7, with 9 bases lining up with TRBD2. Germline V CDR1 and CDR2: SGHNT, YYREEE (reference sequence). The CDR3 totals 13 residues. The V segment lost 1 base and the J segment 4 bases; nucleotides outside the gene matches: 0. The CDR3 here is CASSLSGGYEQYF. Here the CDR3 DNA reads TGTGCCAGCAGCTTGAGCGGGGGGTACGAGCAGTACTTC.

The chain has TRBV20-1 and TRBJ2-1, with TRBD2 identical over 10 bases. Germline-derived CDR1 and CDR2 are DFQATT and SNEGSKA (reference sequence). V shed 3 bases, J shed 11 bases, and the junction held 7 bases outside the gene matches. This CDR3 is 13 amino acids long. This CDR3 reads CSASEASGGQQFF. The CDR3 DNA sequence: TGCAGTGCTAGTGAGGCTAGCGGGGGACAGCAGTTCTTC.

The CDR3 DNA is TGTGCCAGCAGTGACTCTGGCGGGAGAGACGATCCTGCTGTAGAGACCCAGTACTTC. This encodes CASSDSGGRDDPAVETQYF. The J gene is TRBJ2-5, the V gene TRBV6-4; 7 bases match TRBD2. Germline lookup yields CDR1 MRHNA and CDR2 SNTAGT. Germline trimming cut 0 bases from V and 4 bases from J; bases unmatched to any gene: 17. This CDR3 comprises 19 residues.

The chain joins TRBV27 to TRBJ1-2, with D possibly matching TRBD1 (6 bases). Trimming took 5 bases from V and 8 from J, leaving 12 bases between them. This CDR3 has 12 residues. The V gene's germline CDR1 is MNHEY and CDR2 SMNVEV (reference sequence). CDR3 residues: CASSPQGYGYTF. Here the CDR3 DNA reads TGTGCCAGCAGTCCACAGGGATACGGCTACACCTTC.

J is TRBJ2-7 and V is TRBV7-2; D call uncertain. The CDR3 has 12 residues. Trimming took 5 bases from V and 0 from J, leaving 5 bases between them. The germline V gene has CDR1 SGHTA and CDR2 FQGNSA. DNA for the CDR3: TGTGCCAGCAGCCCCAGCTCCTACGAGCAGTACTTC. Its translation: CASSPSSYEQYF.

This chain links TRBV5-1 with TRBJ1-4, with 8 bases aligning to TRBD1. The CDR3 spans 16 residues. CDR1 is SGHRS, CDR2 YFSETQ, per germline. V was pared by 3 bases and J by 7 bases, with 11 bases of the junction left unmatched. The CDR3 DNA follows: TGCGCCAGCAGCTCGACCCCAGGGGGCCACGGTGAAAAACTGTTTTTT. Translated: CASSSTPGGHGEKLFF. The full variable domain, in which reference TRBV5-1 and TRBJ1-4 provide the parts outside the CDR3, is KAGVTQTPRYLIKTRGQQVTLSCSPISGHRSVSWYQQTPGQGLQFLFEYFSETQRNKGNFPGRFSGRQFSNSRSEMNVSTLELGDSALYLCASSSTPGGHGEKLFFGSGTQLSVL.

V and J are TRBV9 and TRBJ2-5; 9 bases are a match to TRBD2. Germline assignment: CDR1 SGDLS and CDR2 YYNGEE. The CDR3 loop spans 16 amino acids. Trimming took 1 base from V and 5 from J; bases not matched to a gene: 9. CDR3 sequence: CASSVSPSGDGETQYF. The DNA of the CDR3 is TGTGCCAGCAGCGTATCTCCTAGCGGGGACGGGGAGACCCAGTACTTC.

The table lists this clone with a count of one. This rearrangement joins TRBV30 to TRBJ2-1, with 7 bases aligning to TRBD2. V shed 1 base, J shed 4 bases, and the junction held 4 bases outside the gene matches. The V gene's germline CDR1 is GTSNPN and CDR2 SVGIG (reference sequence). The length of the CDR3 is 14 residues. The CDR3 spells CAWSGYSGYNEQFF. CDR3 DNA: TGTGCCTGGAGTGGATATAGCGGGTACAATGAGCAGTTCTTC.

This clone came up a few times. The chain has TRBV6-5 and TRBJ1-4, with 7 bases that match TRBD1. The CDR3 is made up of 14 amino acids. The junction had 6 bases not matched to a gene; V was cut back by 8 bases and J by 3 bases. Germline-derived CDR1 and CDR2 are MNHEY and SVGAGI. The CDR3 reads CASRRQGPNEKLFF. DNA for the CDR3: TGTGCCAGCCGCCGACAGGGCCCTAATGAAAAACTGTTTTTT.

This chain connects TRBV11-2 to TRBJ2-3, with 8 bases matching TRBD1. V was pared by 7 bases and J by 6 bases, with 12 bases of the junction left unmatched. The germline gives CDR1 SGHAT, CDR2 FQNNGV. The CDR3 has 15 amino acids. The CDR3 DNA reads as TGTGCCAGCACCCCCCGGGCAGGGGGCGAGGATACGCAGTATTTT. It specifies CASTPRAGGEDTQYF.

The genes are TRBV15 and TRBJ1-5; possible D gene TRBD1, 6 bases. Germline values: CDR1 LNHNV, CDR2 YYDKDF (reference sequence). This CDR3 comprises 15 residues. Trimming took off 6 bases at V and 0 bases at J, with 12 bases between the two ends. The CDR3 bases are TGTGCCACCAGAGGGGGGGGACCTAGCAATCAGCCCCAGCATTTT. This gives the protein CATRGGGPSNQPQHF.

The V and J genes are TRBV19 and TRBJ1-3; D remains ambiguous. Germline values: CDR1 LNHDA, CDR2 SQIVND (reference sequence). The V end lost 3 bases, the J end lost 0 bases, and 12 bases lay between the germline ends. The CDR3 runs to 16 residues. Here the CDR3 reads CASSILPGSSGNTIYF. The DNA of the CDR3 is TGTGCCAGTAGTATCCTCCCCGGTAGCTCTGGAAACACCATATATTTT.

This clone was picked up one time. J is TRBJ2-5 and V is TRBV28, with a weak D call TRBD1 (6 bases). Germline V gives CDR1 MDHEN, CDR2 SYDVKM. The CDR3 extends over 13 amino acids. The V end lost 7 bases, the J end lost 5 bases, and 14 bases lay between the germline ends. CDR3 DNA sequence: TGTGCCAGCAACCAACAGGGTCGGGAGACCCAGTACTTC. Protein product: CASNQQGRETQYF.

This chain joins TRBV24-1 and TRBJ2-7; 9 bases map to TRBD2. Germline V gene sequence: CDR1 KGHDR, CDR2 SFDVKD. V lost 1 base and J lost 5; bases outside the gene matches: 8. The CDR3 has 16 residues. CDR3 amino acids: CATSDFRAGGAHEQYF. The CDR3 DNA follows: TGTGCCACCAGTGATTTCAGGGCGGGAGGGGCCCACGAGCAGTACTTC.

The chain uses TRBV6-5 and TRBJ1-2, with 10 bases that match TRBD1. The CDR3 covers 15 residues. After removal of 2 bases from V and 6 bases from J, the junction contained 6 bases not matched to a gene. The germline V gene has CDR1 MNHEY and CDR2 SVGAGI. The CDR3 DNA reads as TGTGCCAGCAGTTACCAGCGACAGGGGGCGGATGGCTACACCTTC. As protein: CASSYQRQGADGYTF.

The genes are TRBV9 and TRBJ2-1; 9 bases match TRBD2. Germline CDR1 reads SGDLS; CDR2 reads YYNGEE. The CDR3 extends over 15 amino acids. V was clipped by 0 bases and J by 9 bases; unmatched bases: 7. Written as DNA, the CDR3 is TGTGCCAGCAGCGTAGAGGCGGGAGGGCCAAGTGAGCAGTTCTTC. As protein: CASSVEAGGPSEQFF.

The chain links TRBV19 to TRBJ2-1; TRBD1 aligns across 9 bases. Germline values: CDR1 LNHDA, CDR2 SQIVND (reference sequence). CDR3 length: 17 residues. Trimming removed 3 bases from V and 0 bases from J; junction bases left unmatched: 6. CDR3 residues: CASSMRLDRGSYNEQFF. In DNA form, the CDR3 reads TGTGCCAGTAGTATGAGGCTGGACAGGGGCTCCTACAATGAGCAGTTCTTC.

The chain couples TRBV27 to TRBJ1-2; 9 nucleotides align to TRBD1. CDR1 is MNHEY and CDR2 is SMNVEV in the germline V gene (reference sequence). J lost 4 bases, V lost 6 bases, and 6 bases had no gene match. CDR3 length: 14 amino acids. The CDR3 DNA reads as TGTGCCAGCAGGAGACAGGGGGGTAGCTATGGCTACACCTTC. It specifies CASRRQGGSYGYTF.

This clone came up many times. The gene calls are TRBV4-2 and TRBJ1-4; TRBD1 agrees at 9 bases. The germline gives CDR1 LGHNA, CDR2 YNFKEQ. With 3 bases clipped from V and 8 bases from J, the junction kept 13 bases outside the gene matches. The CDR3 covers 17 residues. For the CDR3, the DNA is TGTGCCAGCAGCCAGGTACCCTCCGGGACAGGGAACGAAAAACTGTTTTTT. This gives the protein CASSQVPSGTGNEKLFF.

The V gene is TRBV28, the J gene TRBJ1-6, with D possibly matching TRBD1 (5 bases). The CDR3 has 15 amino acids. Germline loops: CDR1 MDHEN, CDR2 SYDVKM. Between the trimmed V and J ends, which lost 2 bases and 7 bases, there was a span of 12 bases. CDR3 sequence (DNA): TGTGCCAGCAGTTTAAGGCAGGGTAACAATTCACCCCTCCACTTT. Encoded protein: CASSLRQGNNSPLHF. The full variable domain, rest sourced from reference TRBV28 and TRBJ1-6, is DVKVTQSSRYLVKRTGEKVFLECVQDMDHENMFWYRQDPGLGLRLIYFSYDVKMKEKGDIPEGYSVSREKKERFSLILESASTNQTSMYLCASSLRQGNNSPLHFGNGTRLTVT.

CDR3 coding DNA: TGCGCCAGCAGCCGAGTTGGCTCCTACGAGCAGTACTTC. It yields the protein CASSRVGSYEQYF. V gene TRBV4-1 combines with J gene TRBJ2-7; D is unclear. V was pared by 4 bases and J by 0 bases, with 7 bases between. CDR3 length: 13 residues. Per the germline V gene, CDR1 is MGHRA and CDR2 is YSYEKL.

About this clone itself: This same CDR3 is encoded by further DNA sequences in the sample. The rearrangement uses TRBV28 and TRBJ2-7; D is undetermined. The V end was cut by 2 bases, the J end by 3 bases, with 5 bases between. Germline CDR1 and CDR2: MDHEN and SYDVKM. This CDR3 comprises 12 residues. The chain's CDR3 is CASSLADYEQYF. The CDR3 DNA follows: TGTGCCAGCAGTTTAGCGGACTACGAGCAGTACTTC.

The rearrangement joins TRBV3-1 (or the pseudogene TRBV3-2) to TRBJ1-1; 8 bases are shared with TRBD1. The CDR3 runs 18 residues. The V gene's germline CDR1 is LGHDT and CDR2 YNNKEL (reference sequence). Unmatched junction bases numbered 13, after V lost 3 bases and J lost 1 base. The CDR3 loop reads CASSQLSGQEPWNTEAFF. As DNA, the CDR3 is TGTGCCAGCAGCCAGCTTTCGGGACAGGAGCCCTGGAACACTGAAGCTTTCTTT.

The CDR3, as DNA: TGTGCCAGCAGCCCATGGGACAGTAACTATGGCTACACCTTC. Amino acids: CASSPWDSNYGYTF. The V and J genes are TRBV5-5 and TRBJ1-2; 7 bases match TRBD1. The V and J ends lost 4 bases and 1 base, in that order; junction bases with no gene match: 4. This CDR3 spans 14 amino acids. Looked up from germline, CDR1 is SGHKS and CDR2 is YYEKEE (reference sequence).

V is TRBV5-4 and J is TRBJ2-1; 13 bases fit TRBD2. The V gene end was trimmed by 0 bases and the J gene end by 4 bases; junction bases not matched to a gene: 4. Germline CDR1 SGHNT, CDR2 YYREEE (reference sequence). The CDR3 loop spans 17 amino acids. The CDR3 sequence is CASSLGQTSGRYNEQFF. The CDR3 region has the DNA TGTGCCAGCAGCTTGGGGCAGACTAGCGGGAGGTACAATGAGCAGTTCTTC.

This clone was seen a handful of times. The chain employs TRBV5-1 and TRBJ2-3, with 7 nucleotides matching TRBD1. This CDR3 is built from 15 residues. Germline trimming cut 0 bases from V and 3 bases from J; bases unmatched to any gene: 4. Germline V lookup: CDR1 SGHRS, CDR2 YFSETQ. The CDR3 DNA sequence: TGCGCCAGCAGCTTGGAAGGGGGCAGGACAGATACGCAGTATTTT. Translating it yields CASSLEGGRTDTQYF.

A note on this clone: Other DNA sequences in the same sample also yield this CDR3. The chain links TRBV20-1 to TRBJ1-2, with 8 nucleotides matching TRBD1. CDR1 and CDR2 (germline): DFQATT, SNEGSKA (reference sequence). This CDR3 is 12 amino acids long. V dropped 3 bases and J dropped 7; count of bases not matched to a gene: 4. The CDR3 loop reads CSASGQGFGYTF. The CDR3 region has the DNA TGCAGTGCTAGTGGACAGGGTTTTGGCTACACCTTC.